This T cell receptor beta chain originates from a study of cytomegalovirus exposure and HLA in healthy donors. This CDR3 is built from 15 residues. The V gene's germline CDR1 is SGHTA and CDR2 FQGNSA. Losses at the gene ends were 4 bases for V and 2 bases for J; bases not matched to a gene: 7. Study results and caveats: Across all donors, roughly uniform sequencing depth was an assumption of the presence/absence analyses. In vitro assays verified that three CMV-associated chains recognized CMV antigens specifically.

Primers included in the PCR were 60 Vbeta and 13 Jbeta primers. The protocol was immunoSEQ multiplex PCR, while the TCRdb copy is restricted to in-frame clones and leaves out a portion. The table has about 200,000 clones, around 77% seen once; the top ten hold under 3%. A word on this clone: Antigen specificity is unknown.

This clonotype originated in a woman under 40 in good health and CMV-seronegative. Sequenced sample: PBMCs. V and J are TRBV7-2 and TRBJ2-7; the match to TRBD2 covers 8 bases. The CDR3 sequence: CASSSYSGIPYEQYF. The CDR3 DNA is TGTGCCAGCAGCTCATATAGCGGGATTCCCTACGAGCAGTACTTC.